This T cell receptor beta chain is drawn from a study of shared clonotypes between healthy human individuals. Clones were sequenced by immunoSEQ multiplex PCR, and TCRdb holds only the in-frame ones, with some missing. This repertoire shows 2 million to 3 million clones, 93% found once; its top ten account for 0.36%. With regard to this clone: The antigen remains undetermined.

Study-wide results and limits: Non-shared clonotypes had lower generation probabilities than those shared by all four donors. Blood was the only sampled material, and tissue repertoires likely differ.

The V segment lost 4 bases and the J segment 0 bases; nucleotides outside the gene matches: 17. From germline, CDR1 is LNHDA and CDR2 SQIVND (reference sequence). The CDR3 sequence is 19 residues long. This chain links TRBV19 with TRBJ2-7; 8 nucleotides line up with TRBD1. Specimen: naive CD4+ T cells from PBMCs. Subset of the sample: CD45RA+ positively selected. This receptor was identified in a man between 18 and 35 years old in good health. Some clones in this sample may be carry-over from other donors' samples. CDR3 sequence (DNA): TGTGCCAGTAGTACCCGACACCTCTTCGGACAGGGCCTCTCCTACGAGCAGTACTTC. Encoded protein: CASSTRHLFGQGLSYEQYF.